Below are 8 T cell receptor beta chains sequenced from a single sample in a study of beta chain features in type 1 diabetes. Broader study findings: Patients with Type 1 diabetes showed moderately but significantly shorter TCRB CDR3s in all four CD4+ subsets.

These TCRs are of unknown antigen specificity. Expressed TCRB transcripts were sequenced after all isolated RNA was converted to cDNA. Clones were read by immunoSEQ multiplex PCR, and TCRdb kept only the in-frame ones, dropping some. The profile shows 250,000 to 350,000 clones, 13% to 15% of them singletons. The sequencing input was naive CD4+ T cells from blood. These receptors were collected from a man younger than 40 with type 1 diabetes.

This sequence joins TRBV15 and TRBJ1-1; D gene ambiguous. The CDR3 runs 15 residues. Germline CDR1 is LNHNV and CDR2 is YYDKDF (reference sequence). V gave up 0 bases and J gave up 4 bases, with 12 bases separating them. CDR3 sequence: CATSREEGTGTEAFF. The CDR3 coding sequence is TGTGCCACCAGCAGAGAGGAGGGTACGGGCACTGAAGCTTTCTTT.

This clone was counted between two and nine times. This chain links TRBV10-3 with TRBJ2-5, with a weak D call TRBD2 (5 bases). CDR1 is ENHRY, CDR2 SYGVKD, per germline. The CDR3 covers 14 residues. The V gene lost 0 bases and the J gene lost 3 bases, with 8 bases spanning the gap. The CDR3 region has the DNA TGTGCCATCAGTGAGTCGGGTAGCGAAGAGACCCAGTACTTC. Amino acid sequence: CAISESGSEETQYF.

This clone was counted a few times. The DNA of the CDR3 is TGTGCCAGCAGCCGCGGGACCGATCCCGGAGATACGCAGTATTTT. This translates into CASSRGTDPGDTQYF. The chain couples TRBV5-4 to TRBJ2-3, with D perhaps TRBD2 (6 bases). V shed 4 bases and J shed 5 bases, with 17 bases lying between them. Germline-derived CDR1 and CDR2 are SGHNT and YYREEE (reference sequence). CDR3 size: 15 residues.

This clone came up a few times. CDR3 nucleotide sequence: TGTGCCAGCAGCTCGGACACCATATATTTT. This sequence encodes CASSSDTIYF. The chain is built from TRBV28 and TRBJ1-3; no clear D gene. V lost 6 bases and J lost 8, with 5 bases in between. The CDR3 extends over 10 amino acids. Germline V lookup: CDR1 MDHEN, CDR2 SYDVKM.

The chain is built from TRBV7-2 and TRBJ2-7, with 10 nucleotides matching TRBD1. The CDR3 contains 15 residues. Germline V gene lookup returns CDR1 SGHTA and CDR2 FQGNSA. V shed 1 base, J shed 5 bases, and the junction held 5 bases outside the gene matches. CDR3 DNA: TGTGCCAGCAGCTTAGTAGGGACAGGGGTTGACGAGCAGTACTTC. Amino acids: CASSLVGTGVDEQYF. Full variable domain (rest looked up from reference TRBV7-2 and TRBJ2-7): GAGVSQSPSNKVTEKGKDVELRCDPISGHTALYWYRQSLGQGLEFLIYFQGNSAPDKSGLPSDRFSAERTGGSVSTLTIQRTQQEDSAVYLCASSLVGTGVDEQYFGPGTRLTVT.

The V and J genes are TRBV15 and TRBJ2-6; 10 bases are shared with TRBD1. The J segment lost 4 bases and the V segment lost 1 base, leaving 4 bases of the junction unmatched. Germline CDR1 is LNHNV and CDR2 is YYDKDF (reference sequence). This CDR3 contains 17 residues. The CDR3 here is CATSRGQGAGGANVLTF. CDR3 in DNA: TGTGCCACCAGCAGAGGACAGGGGGCTGGCGGGGCCAACGTCCTGACTTTC.

This clone was picked up a small number of times. The chain employs TRBV5-1 and TRBJ2-3; 14 nucleotides match TRBD2. From germline, CDR1 is SGHRS and CDR2 YFSETQ. The CDR3 consists of 17 residues. V gave up 0 bases and J gave up 2 bases; unmatched junction bases: 2. The CDR3 DNA follows: TGCGCCAGCAGCTTGGGACTAGCGGGAGGGAACACAGATACGCAGTATTTT. Translation gives CASSLGLAGGNTDTQYF.

The chain recombines TRBV9 with TRBJ2-7; TRBD2 is a possible D gene (7 bases). V lost 2 bases and J lost 5, with 14 bases in between. Germline assignment: CDR1 SGDLS and CDR2 YYNGEE. The CDR3 loop spans 14 amino acids. CDR3 residues: CASSVGGRFDEQYF. The CDR3 nucleotides are TGTGCCAGCAGCGTCGGGGGGCGGTTTGACGAGCAGTACTTC.